One sample yielded the 2 T cell receptor beta chains listed below, sequenced in a study of identifying expanded T cells in peripheral blood. This table comes from immunoSEQ multiplex PCR, and its TCRdb copy is limited to in-frame clones, with some not included. The data show 70,000 to 100,000 clones, approximately 84% seen once. The sample was blood. The receptors shown here come from a person between 18 and 75 years old in good health.

This chain uses TRBV2 with TRBJ2-7, with D perhaps TRBD2 (5 bases). CDR3 length: 15 residues. Germline V gene sequence: CDR1 SNHLY, CDR2 FYNNEI. The V and J ends lost 4 bases and 4 bases respectively, with 17 bases between them. The CDR3: CASSGGTLSGYEQYF. The CDR3 DNA sequence: TGTGCCAGCAGTGGGGGTACCCTCTCGGGGTACGAGCAGTACTTC. Together with reference TRBV2 and TRBJ2-7, the CDR3 gives the full variable domain: EPEVTQTPSHQVTQMGQEVILRCVPISNHLYFYWYRQILGQKVEFLVSFYNNEISEKSEIFDDQFSVERPDGSNFTLKIRSTKLEDSAMYFCASSGGTLSGYEQYFGPGTRLTVT.

This sequence joins TRBV6-5 and TRBJ1-3, with 7 bases matching TRBD1. V lost 2 bases, J lost 13 bases, and 5 bases stayed unmatched. Germline V gene data show CDR1 as MNHEY and CDR2 as SVGAGI. The CDR3 is 12 amino acids. The CDR3 DNA is TGTGCCAGCAGTTACACGACAGGGAAGATATATTTT. It is translated as CASSYTTGKIYF.